These 28 T cell receptor beta chains were all obtained from the same sample, sequenced in a study of blood T cell repertoires in COVID-19. Clones were sequenced by immunoSEQ multiplex PCR, and TCRdb holds only the in-frame ones, with some missing. The sample lists about 210,000 clones; around 80% were seen once. Sequenced material: peripheral blood. The receptors come from a woman between 45 and 60 years old with acute or convalescent COVID-19.

The chain is built from TRBV3-1 (or the pseudogene TRBV3-2) and TRBJ1-1; D possibly corresponds to TRBD1 (6 bases). Deletions cut 4 bases from V and 2 bases from J, with 11 bases between. This CDR3 comprises 14 residues. CDR1 LGHDT and CDR2 YNNKEL come from the germline V gene (reference sequence). In nucleotides, the CDR3 is TGTGCCAGCAGCCGCCGGGACACCAACACTGAAGCTTTCTTT. It translates to CASSRRDTNTEAFF.

This chain uses TRBV29-1 with TRBJ2-7, with D perhaps TRBD2 (6 bases). From germline, CDR1 is SQVTM and CDR2 ANQGSEA. The CDR3 extends over 12 amino acids. V was cut by 4 bases and J by 12 bases, with 19 bases left in between. In nucleotides, the CDR3 is TGCAGCGTTGGCCCTTTAGGAGGGCCCCTGTACTTC. The encoded protein is CSVGPLGGPLYF.

The J gene is TRBJ2-5, the V gene TRBV24-1, with 7 bases identical to TRBD2. With 5 bases clipped from V and 4 bases from J, the junction kept 15 bases outside the gene matches. The germline CDR1 and CDR2 sequences are KGHDR and SFDVKD. This CDR3 is 17 amino acids long. In nucleotides, the CDR3 is TGTGCCACCAGTGTTCCGCCCAGCGGGATGATCCCAGAGACCCAGTACTTC. It translates to CATSVPPSGMIPETQYF.

The CDR3 is CASSLAGTSGATLTDTQYF. CDR3 DNA: TGTGCCAGCAGCTTGGCCGGGACTAGCGGGGCAACACTCACAGATACGCAGTATTTT. J is TRBJ2-3 and V is TRBV5-6, with 13 bases matching TRBD2. With 0 bases clipped from V and 2 bases from J, the junction kept 9 bases outside the gene matches. Germline V CDR1 and CDR2: SGHDT, YYEEEE. The CDR3 is 19 residues long.

The chain couples TRBV7-3 to TRBJ1-1, with a possible D match to TRBD1 (5 bases). The germline CDR1 and CDR2 sequences are SGHTA and FQGTGA. Between the trimmed V and J ends, which lost 0 bases and 6 bases, there was a span of 8 bases. This CDR3 region has 13 residues. The CDR3 reads CASSLTGGSEAFF. The CDR3 DNA reads as TGTGCCAGCAGCTTAACGGGGGGGTCTGAAGCTTTCTTT.

The chain carries TRBV27 and TRBJ2-5, with a tentative D call TRBD1 (7 bases). Per germline, CDR1 MNHEY and CDR2 SMNVEV (reference sequence). This CDR3 has 13 residues. Trimming cost V 4 bases and J 5 bases, with 11 bases left between them. DNA for the CDR3: TGTGCCAGCAGTTCGGAGGGGGCGGAGACCCAGTACTTC. As protein: CASSSEGAETQYF.

As to this clone: This sample includes further DNA sequences coding for the same CDR3. V and J are TRBV24-1 and TRBJ2-7; 7 positions match TRBD2. J lost 2 bases, V lost 2 bases, and 2 bases had no gene match. CDR1 is KGHDR, CDR2 SFDVKD, per germline. The CDR3 sequence is 14 residues long. Written as DNA, the CDR3 is TGTGCCACCAGTGATTCTGGACTAGCCTACGAGCAGTACTTC. This translates into CATSDSGLAYEQYF.

This chain connects TRBV19 to TRBJ2-4; a weak D match, TRBD2 (6 bases). Between the trimmed V and J ends, which lost 7 bases and 2 bases, there was a span of 15 bases. The CDR3 contains 15 residues. Germline V gene sequence: CDR1 LNHDA, CDR2 SQIVND (reference sequence). In DNA form, the CDR3 reads TGTGCCAGTATGGGATCCCGGACTACCAAAAACATTCAGTACTTC. The encoded protein is CASMGSRTTKNIQYF. Together with reference TRBV19 and TRBJ2-4, the CDR3 gives the full variable domain: DGGITQSPKYLFRKEGQNVTLSCEQNLNHDAMYWYRQDPGQGLRLIYYSQIVNDFQKGDIAEGYSVSREKKESFPLTVTSAQKNPTAFYLCASMGSRTTKNIQYFGAGTRLSVL.

V usage is TRBV9 and J usage is TRBJ1-2; 9 nucleotides align to TRBD1. After removal of 3 bases from V and 7 bases from J, the junction contained 10 bases not matched to a gene. The CDR3 length is 15 residues. Germline CDR1 reads SGDLS; CDR2 reads YYNGEE. In DNA form, the CDR3 reads TGTGCCAGCAGCGATGGGATAGGGACAGGGCTTGGCTACACCTTC. Residues: CASSDGIGTGLGYTF.

V usage is TRBV6-4 and J usage is TRBJ2-1; D perhaps matches TRBD2 (6 bases). Germline CDR1 and CDR2: MRHNA and SNTAGT. The CDR3 has 14 amino acids. V was trimmed by 6 bases and J by 8 bases, leaving 17 bases between them. Here the CDR3 DNA reads TGTGCCAGCAGCTCCTCGGGAGCCGGGTATGAGCAGTTCTTC. Translation: CASSSSGAGYEQFF.

This clone was observed a handful of times. The J gene is TRBJ2-7, the V gene TRBV21-1; TRBD1 was called by the table and not checked on the DNA. TRBV21-1 is a listed pseudogene. The CDR3 sequence is 17 residues long. CDR3 residues: CASSNAGQTPTGYEQYF. The CDR3 bases are TGTGCCAGCAGCAATGCCGGCCAAACGCCGACAGGTTACGAGCAGTACTTC.

The rearrangement uses TRBV29-1 and TRBJ1-2; no reliable D call. This CDR3 has 14 amino acids. Germline V gene lookup returns CDR1 SQVTM and CDR2 ANQGSEA. The V and J ends lost 0 bases and 1 base respectively, with 9 bases between them. The DNA of the CDR3 is TGCAGCGTTGAAGATCGGGGATTTAACTATGGCTACACCTTC. Protein sequence: CSVEDRGFNYGYTF.

The rearrangement links TRBV30 to TRBJ2-7; 8 bases fit TRBD1. This CDR3 is 12 amino acids long. Trimming at V came to 5 bases and at J to 6 bases, leaving 6 bases not matched to a gene. Per the germline V gene, CDR1 is GTSNPN and CDR2 is SVGIG (reference sequence). CDR3 amino acids: CAWGQGSSEQYF. The CDR3 region has the DNA TGTGCCTGGGGACAGGGTAGTAGCGAGCAGTACTTC.

The count of this clone is one. The chain recombines TRBV5-6 with TRBJ1-6, with 8 positions matching TRBD1. The J segment lost 10 bases and the V segment lost 3 bases, leaving 9 bases of the junction unmatched. Germline V gene lookup returns CDR1 SGHDT and CDR2 YYEEEE. This CDR3 has 15 amino acids. CDR3 bases: TGTGCCAGCAGCTCCTCAGGACAGGGCTACTCACCCCTCCACTTT. As protein: CASSSSGQGYSPLHF.

This rearrangement joins TRBV5-1 to TRBJ1-4; no reliable D call. Germline V gene sequence: CDR1 SGHRS, CDR2 YFSETQ. Trimming removed 1 base at V and 4 bases at J, with 11 bases between. The CDR3 runs 15 residues. CDR3 DNA: TGCGCCAGCAGCTTGAGTGAGGGCCTTAATGAAAAACTGTTTTTT. Protein sequence: CASSLSEGLNEKLFF.

The chain employs TRBV20-1 and TRBJ2-3; 8 bases align to TRBD1. The CDR3 spans 14 residues. J was trimmed by 2 bases and V by 3 bases; bases with no gene match: 4. Germline V gene lookup returns CDR1 DFQATT and CDR2 SNEGSKA (reference sequence). The DNA for the CDR3 is TGCAGTGCTAGTCCAGGGGGCGTCACAGATACGCAGTATTTT. This translates into CSASPGGVTDTQYF.

V is TRBV18 and J is TRBJ1-1, with D possibly matching TRBD1 (6 bases). The CDR3 contains 12 residues. V was shortened by 5 bases and J by 5 bases, with 9 bases between the two germline ends. CDR1 is KGHSH and CDR2 is LQKENI in the germline V gene. This CDR3 is CASSSRGTEAFF. CDR3 sequence (DNA): TGTGCCAGCTCATCCAGGGGAACTGAAGCTTTCTTT.

This clone was found many times. J is TRBJ2-2 and V is TRBV4-2, with a weak D call TRBD2 (7 bases). Trimming stripped 0 bases from V and 6 bases from J, with 17 bases between. The germline V gene encodes CDR1 LGHNA and CDR2 YNFKEQ. This CDR3 has 17 amino acids. The chain's CDR3 is CASSQDGGGGRAGELFF. The CDR3 nucleotides read TGTGCCAGCAGCCAAGACGGGGGCGGGGGACGTGCCGGGGAGCTGTTTTTT.

This clone has a handful of counts. The chain combines TRBV5-5 with TRBJ2-7; 9 nucleotides agree with TRBD2. Germline trimming cut 7 bases from V and 4 bases from J; bases unmatched to any gene: 9. From germline, CDR1 is SGHKS and CDR2 YYEKEE (reference sequence). The CDR3 is 14 residues long. CDR3 DNA sequence: TGTGCCAGCTTCCAGACTAGCGGAGCTTACGAGCAGTACTTC. It yields the protein CASFQTSGAYEQYF.

V and J are TRBV27 and TRBJ2-7, with 7 bases that match TRBD2. In germline, CDR1 is MNHEY, CDR2 SMNVEV (reference sequence). Germline trimming cut 5 bases from V and 6 bases from J; bases unmatched to any gene: 7. CDR3 length equals 13 residues. CDR3 DNA: TGTGCCAGCAGTCTCCGCGGGGGTGTCGAGCAGTACTTC. Protein sequence: CASSLRGGVEQYF.

The chain carries TRBV14 and TRBJ1-4, with unresolved D. Germline CDR1 SGHDN, CDR2 FVKESK. The V gene lost 2 bases and the J gene lost 5 bases, with 3 bases spanning the gap. The CDR3 is 12 residues long. For the CDR3, the DNA is TGTGCCAGCAGCCAACAAAATGAAAAACTGTTTTTT. Amino acids: CASSQQNEKLFF.

This chain joins TRBV7-8 and TRBJ1-1; no clear D gene. The germline V and J ends were trimmed by 0 bases and 1 base, with 18 bases remaining between them. Germline V gives CDR1 SGHVS, CDR2 FQNEAQ. This CDR3 is built from 18 residues. CDR3 DNA sequence: TGTGCCAGCAGCTTAGCAGTCGGCCAGGCGGGTAGGAACACTGAAGCTTTCTTT. This encodes CASSLAVGQAGRNTEAFF.

The chain combines TRBV5-1 with TRBJ1-3; D might be TRBD1 (6 bases). Trimming cost V 2 bases and J 2 bases, with 14 bases left between them. CDR3 size: 16 residues. CDR1 is SGHRS, CDR2 YFSETQ, per germline. CDR3 protein: CASSLSDSRAGNTIYF. CDR3 bases: TGCGCCAGCAGCTTATCGGACAGCCGGGCTGGAAACACCATATATTTT.

The chain carries TRBV5-1 and TRBJ2-1, with TRBD2 identical over 13 bases. The CDR3 sequence is 16 residues long. V lost 4 bases, J lost 9 bases, and 10 bases stayed unmatched. Germline assignment: CDR1 SGHRS and CDR2 YFSETQ. The CDR3 loop is CASSEEGLAGISEQFF. CDR3 nucleotides: TGCGCCAGCAGCGAAGAGGGACTAGCGGGAATAAGTGAGCAGTTCTTC. Looking up the rest from reference TRBV5-1 and TRBJ2-1 gives the full variable domain: KAGVTQTPRYLIKTRGQQVTLSCSPISGHRSVSWYQQTPGQGLQFLFEYFSETQRNKGNFPGRFSGRQFSNSRSEMNVSTLELGDSALYLCASSEEGLAGISEQFFGPGTRLTVL.

The V and J genes are TRBV2 and TRBJ1-5, with 8 bases lining up with TRBD1. J was trimmed by 1 base and V by 1 base; bases with no gene match: 0. Germline V gene data show CDR1 as SNHLY and CDR2 as FYNNEI. The CDR3 consists of 15 residues. For the CDR3, the DNA is TGTGCCAGCAGTGAAGACAGGGGGAGCAATCAGCCCCAGCATTTT. Translation gives CASSEDRGSNQPQHF. Looking up the rest from reference TRBV2 and TRBJ1-5 gives the full variable domain: EPEVTQTPSHQVTQMGQEVILRCVPISNHLYFYWYRQILGQKVEFLVSFYNNEISEKSEIFDDQFSVERPDGSNFTLKIRSTKLEDSAMYFCASSEDRGSNQPQHFGDGTRLSIL.

The chain combines TRBV27 with TRBJ2-7; no clear D gene. CDR3 length equals 15 residues. Trimming stripped 5 bases from V and 0 bases from J, with 14 bases between. Germline V lookup: CDR1 MNHEY, CDR2 SMNVEV (reference sequence). CDR3 residues: CASSPWSPSSYEQYF. The CDR3 nucleotides are TGTGCCAGCAGTCCCTGGAGCCCCAGCTCCTACGAGCAGTACTTC.

The chain uses TRBV24-1 and TRBJ2-3; D remains unclear. The V and J ends lost 4 bases and 9 bases respectively, with 16 bases between them. Germline CDR1 KGHDR, CDR2 SFDVKD. This CDR3 contains 14 residues. The CDR3 reads CATSDMTALETQYF. CDR3 in DNA: TGTGCCACCAGTGACATGACTGCCCTGGAAACGCAGTATTTT.

This chain uses TRBV29-1 with TRBJ2-4; no clear D. Germline-derived CDR1 and CDR2 are SQVTM and ANQGSEA. The CDR3 loop spans 12 amino acids. V gave up 3 bases and J gave up 3 bases, with 6 bases separating them. CDR3 nucleotides: TGCAGCGTTGAGGTCAGCAAAAACATTCAGTACTTC. It specifies CSVEVSKNIQYF. Full variable domain (remainder filled in from reference TRBV29-1 and TRBJ2-4): SAVISQKPSRDICQRGTSLTIQCQVDSQVTMMFWYRQQPGQSLTLIATANQGSEATYESGFVIDKFPISRPNLTFSTLTVSNMSPEDSSIYLCSVEVSKNIQYFGAGTRLSVL.